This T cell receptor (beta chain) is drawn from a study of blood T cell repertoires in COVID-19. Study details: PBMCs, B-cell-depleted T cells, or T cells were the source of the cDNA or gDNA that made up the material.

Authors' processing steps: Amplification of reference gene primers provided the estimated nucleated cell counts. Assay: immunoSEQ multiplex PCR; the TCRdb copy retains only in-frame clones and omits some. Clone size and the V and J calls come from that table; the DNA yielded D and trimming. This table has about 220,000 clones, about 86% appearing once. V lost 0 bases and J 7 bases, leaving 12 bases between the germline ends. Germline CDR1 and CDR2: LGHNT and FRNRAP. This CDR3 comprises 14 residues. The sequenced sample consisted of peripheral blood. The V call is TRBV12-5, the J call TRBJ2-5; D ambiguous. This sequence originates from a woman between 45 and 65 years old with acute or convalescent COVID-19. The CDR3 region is CASGLVRSSGTQYF. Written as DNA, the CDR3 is TGTGCTAGTGGTTTGGTCCGATCCTCCGGGACCCAGTACTTC.